The clone carrying this TCR beta chain has just a few counts. CDR1 and CDR2 (germline): SGHVS, FQNEAQ. The V and J ends lost 1 base and 7 bases respectively, with 8 bases between them. This CDR3 is 13 amino acids long. Method: immunoSEQ multiplex PCR; TCRdb's copy keeps in-frame clones and lacks some. The table has approximately 88,000 clones, about three quarters seen once. This sample is drawn from a study of blood T cell repertoires in COVID-19. Sequenced input: peripheral blood. This TCR derives from a human donor in a cohort sampled during active COVID-19. The rearrangement links TRBV7-8 to TRBJ1-5; D unresolved. CDR3 in amino acids: CASSLESRQPQHF. CDR3 in DNA: TGTGCCAGCAGCTTAGAATCGAGGCAGCCCCAGCATTTT.